This TCR beta chain was identified in a study of blood T cell repertoires in COVID-19. Looking at the study overall: The analysed material was cDNA or gDNA that came from T cells, B-cell-depleted T cells, or PBMCs.

In its sample, this clone was seen once. This CDR3 region has 15 residues. The V and J ends lost 1 base and 0 bases respectively, with 9 bases between them. CDR1 is ENHRY and CDR2 is SYGVKD in the germline V gene. Here immunoSEQ multiplex PCR was the method, and the copy in TCRdb shows in-frame clones only, minus some. The table lists some 230,000 clones, more than 65% of them singletons. V and J are TRBV10-3 and TRBJ1-2; possible D gene TRBD1, 5 bases. This sequence originates from a woman younger than 45 who had recovered from COVID-19. Material: peripheral blood. The chain's CDR3 is CAISEFGQANYGYTF. CDR3 bases: TGTGCCATCAGTGAGTTTGGACAAGCTAACTATGGCTACACCTTC.